These 13 T cell receptor beta chains were sequenced from one sample in a study of blood T cell repertoires in COVID-19. Libraries were prepared by immunoSEQ multiplex PCR; TCRdb keeps only in-frame clonotypes and omits some of them. The sample consists of under 200,000 clones, roughly 86% of them appearing once. The sequencing input was peripheral blood. These receptors were taken from a man between 70 and 80 years old with acute or convalescent COVID-19.

This clone has only one observation. V gene TRBV7-9 combines with J gene TRBJ1-6; D uncertain. Germline CDR1 and CDR2: SEHNR and FQNEAQ (reference sequence). V was trimmed by 5 bases and J by 9 bases, leaving 20 bases between them. This CDR3 is built from 16 residues. CDR3 region: CASSQLGGSNSSPLHF. The CDR3 DNA sequence: TGTGCCAGCAGCCAGTTGGGAGGGAGCAACAGTTCACCCCTCCACTTT.

The CDR3, as DNA: TGTGCCAGCAGTCGACAGGGATATAATTCACCCCTCCACTTT. The encoded protein is CASSRQGYNSPLHF. This chain links TRBV6-5 with TRBJ1-6; the match to TRBD1 covers 7 bases. The CDR3 length is 14 residues. V shed 5 bases, J shed 4 bases, and the junction held 2 bases outside the gene matches. Germline V lookup: CDR1 MNHEY, CDR2 SVGAGI.

This clone appeared a single time. The chain couples TRBV5-1 to TRBJ2-3; D unresolved. In germline, CDR1 is SGHRS, CDR2 YFSETQ. This CDR3 contains 15 residues. V lost 3 bases to trimming and J lost 4 bases, with 15 bases between them. The CDR3 protein is CASSWVVGRADTQYF. As DNA, the CDR3 is TGCGCCAGCAGCTGGGTGGTGGGTCGGGCAGATACGCAGTATTTT.

The chain employs TRBV5-4 and TRBJ2-1; 13 bases are a match to TRBD2. CDR3 length: 14 amino acids. Germline CDR1 and CDR2: SGHNT and YYREEE (reference sequence). The V segment lost 4 bases and the J segment 10 bases; nucleotides outside the gene matches: 5. CDR3 sequence (DNA): TGTGCCAGCAGCCCCGGACTAGCGGGGGTCGAGCAGTTCTTC. This translates into CASSPGLAGVEQFF.

This chain connects TRBV2 to TRBJ2-3, with a weak D call TRBD2 (5 bases). The germline V gene encodes CDR1 SNHLY and CDR2 FYNNEI. CDR3 size: 15 residues. Deletions cut 11 bases from V and 3 bases from J, with 21 bases between. The CDR3 DNA is TGTGCCTACACACCCGGTAAGCCGGGGACAGATACGCAGTATTTT. This translates into CAYTPGKPGTDTQYF. The entire variable domain, with the rest obtained from reference TRBV2 and TRBJ2-3, is as follows: EPEVTQTPSHQVTQMGQEVILRCVPISNHLYFYWYRQILGQKVEFLVSFYNNEISEKSEIFDDQFSVERPDGSNFTLKIRSTKLEDSAMYFCAYTPGKPGTDTQYFGPGTRLTVL.

The chain joins TRBV5-1 to TRBJ2-7; 7 bases line up with TRBD2. This CDR3 contains 15 residues. Germline trimming cut 1 base from V and 2 bases from J; bases unmatched to any gene: 6. The germline CDR1 and CDR2 sequences are SGHRS and YFSETQ. CDR3 bases: TGCGCCAGCAGCTTGCTAGCGGTGGGACCCTACGAGCAGTACTTC. This gives the protein CASSLLAVGPYEQYF.

The chain carries TRBV19 and TRBJ2-2; TRBD1 matches at 10 bases. After removal of 9 bases from V and 2 bases from J, the junction contained 3 bases not matched to a gene. From germline, CDR1 is LNHDA and CDR2 SQIVND (reference sequence). CDR3 size: 14 residues. The CDR3, as DNA: TGTGCCAGCAGACAGGGGGCCAACACCGGGGAGCTGTTTTTT. This translates into CASRQGANTGELFF.

The chain combines TRBV10-1 with TRBJ2-5, with 14 bases that match TRBD2. Per the germline V gene, CDR1 is WNHNN and CDR2 is SYGVQD (reference sequence). This CDR3 region has 16 residues. The J segment lost 4 bases and the V segment lost 4 bases, leaving 5 bases of the junction unmatched. The CDR3 DNA sequence: TGCGCCAGCAGTGGGGGGACTAGCGGGAGCAGAGAGACCCAGTACTTC. This gives the protein CASSGGTSGSRETQYF.

The CDR3 loop reads CASSRGGDEYEQYF. The CDR3 nucleotides read TGTGCCAGCAGCCGGGGGGGGGACGAGTACGAGCAGTACTTC. V is TRBV4-2 and J is TRBJ2-7; TRBD2 matches at 7 bases. Germline V CDR1 and CDR2: LGHNA, YNFKEQ. The CDR3 is 14 residues long. J lost 4 bases, V lost 4 bases, and 7 bases had no gene match.

V and J are TRBV29-1 and TRBJ1-3; D gene unclear. This CDR3 contains 12 residues. Trimming shortened V by 4 bases and J by 3 bases, and 7 bases separated the two germline ends. Per the germline V gene, CDR1 is SQVTM and CDR2 is ANQGSEA. The CDR3 nucleotides are TGCAGCGTTGTTGGCGGTGGAAACACCATATATTTT. This encodes CSVVGGGNTIYF.

This chain joins TRBV27 and TRBJ2-5; 7 nucleotides agree with TRBD1. This CDR3 is built from 15 residues. CDR1 and CDR2 from the germline V gene are MNHEY and SMNVEV (reference sequence). The trim removed 3 bases at V and 5 bases at J, leaving 9 bases unmatched. The CDR3 region has the DNA TGTGCCAGCAGTTTCCTCCGGGACAGTGCGGAGACCCAGTACTTC. Translated: CASSFLRDSAETQYF.

The rearrangement links TRBV5-6 to TRBJ2-5, with D unresolved. Germline loops: CDR1 SGHDT, CDR2 YYEEEE. V was clipped by 2 bases and J by 0 bases, with 5 bases between them. The CDR3 is 13 residues long. The CDR3 bases are TGTGCCAGCAGCTTTACAGACCAAGAGACCCAGTACTTC. Translated, it gives CASSFTDQETQYF.

The gene calls are TRBV30 and TRBJ2-7; tentatively, D is TRBD2 (6 bases). Germline V gene lookup returns CDR1 GTSNPN and CDR2 SVGIG (reference sequence). This CDR3 comprises 15 residues. Trimming took off 0 bases at V and 4 bases at J, with 16 bases between the two ends. The CDR3 loop is CAWSVLGSGLYEQYF. CDR3 sequence (DNA): TGTGCCTGGAGTGTACTAGGTAGCGGCCTTTACGAGCAGTACTTC.